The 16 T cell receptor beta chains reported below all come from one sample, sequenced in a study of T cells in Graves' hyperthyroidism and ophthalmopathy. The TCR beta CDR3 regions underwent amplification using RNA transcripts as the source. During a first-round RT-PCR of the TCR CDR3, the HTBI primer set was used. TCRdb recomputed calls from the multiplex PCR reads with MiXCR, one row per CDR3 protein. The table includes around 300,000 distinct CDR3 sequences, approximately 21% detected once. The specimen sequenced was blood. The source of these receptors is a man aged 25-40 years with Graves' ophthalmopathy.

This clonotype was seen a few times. CDR3 DNA sequence: TGTGCCAGCAGCTTGTGGACACAATGGCAAAACATTCAGTACTTC. It yields the protein CASSLWTQWQNIQYF. The chain carries TRBV11-1 and TRBJ2-4; possible D gene TRBD1, 5 bases. This CDR3 has 15 residues. Germline loops: CDR1 SGHAT, CDR2 FQDESV (reference sequence). Trimming removed 3 bases from V and 5 bases from J, with 14 bases in between.

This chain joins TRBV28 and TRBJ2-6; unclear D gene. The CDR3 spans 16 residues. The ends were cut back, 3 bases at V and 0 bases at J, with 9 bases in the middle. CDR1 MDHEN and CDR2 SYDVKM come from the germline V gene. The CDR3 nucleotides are TGTGCCAGCAGTTTCCTTCGTAGCTCTGGGGCCAACGTCCTGACTTTC. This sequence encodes CASSFLRSSGANVLTF.

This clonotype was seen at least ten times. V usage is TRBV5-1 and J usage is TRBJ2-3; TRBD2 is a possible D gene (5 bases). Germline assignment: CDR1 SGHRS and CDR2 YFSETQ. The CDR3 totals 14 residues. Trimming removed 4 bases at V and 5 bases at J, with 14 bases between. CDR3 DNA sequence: TGCGCCAGCAGCCTCGGGGAATTATTAGATACGCAGTATTTT. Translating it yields CASSLGELLDTQYF.

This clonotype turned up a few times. Here the CDR3 DNA reads TGTGCCAGCAGCCGGGGACTAGCGGGCCCATACAATGAGCAGTTCTTC. Translation gives CASSRGLAGPYNEQFF. The V and J genes are TRBV14 and TRBJ2-1; the match to TRBD2 covers 12 bases. This CDR3 is built from 16 residues. Per the germline V gene, CDR1 is SGHDN and CDR2 is FVKESK. J lost 4 bases, V lost 4 bases, and 5 bases had no gene match.

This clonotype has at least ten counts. The CDR3 sequence: CASSIGQDRTDTQYF. CDR3 coding DNA: TGTGCCAGCAGTATAGGACAGGACCGCACAGATACGCAGTATTTT. This sequence joins TRBV12-3 or TRBV12-4 and TRBJ2-3, with 7 bases matching TRBD1. J was trimmed by 1 base and V by 5 bases; bases with no gene match: 6. The CDR3 spans 15 residues.

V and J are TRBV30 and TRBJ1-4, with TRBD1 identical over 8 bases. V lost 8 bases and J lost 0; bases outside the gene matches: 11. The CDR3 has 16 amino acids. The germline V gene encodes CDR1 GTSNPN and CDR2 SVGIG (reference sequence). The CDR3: CAGDRGGVATNEKLFF. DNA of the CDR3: TGTGCCGGAGACAGGGGCGGGGTAGCAACTAATGAAAAACTGTTTTTT.

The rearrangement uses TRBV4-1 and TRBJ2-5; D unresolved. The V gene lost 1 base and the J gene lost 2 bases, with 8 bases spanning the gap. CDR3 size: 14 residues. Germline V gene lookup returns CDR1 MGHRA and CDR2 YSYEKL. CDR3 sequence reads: CASSQGSPQETQYF. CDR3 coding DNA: TGCGCCAGCAGCCAAGGGTCCCCGCAAGAGACCCAGTACTTC.

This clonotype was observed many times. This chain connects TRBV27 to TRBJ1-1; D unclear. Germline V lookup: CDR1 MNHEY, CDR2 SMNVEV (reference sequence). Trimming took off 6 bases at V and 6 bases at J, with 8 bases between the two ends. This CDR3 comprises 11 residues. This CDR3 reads CASRGGSEAFF. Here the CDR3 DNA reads TGTGCCAGCAGGGGAGGTTCTGAAGCTTTCTTT.

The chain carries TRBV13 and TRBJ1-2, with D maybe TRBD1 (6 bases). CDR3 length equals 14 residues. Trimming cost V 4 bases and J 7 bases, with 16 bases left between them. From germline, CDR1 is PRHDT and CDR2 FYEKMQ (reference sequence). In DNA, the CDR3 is TGTGCCAGCAGCTCCTCTTGGGGGGCGACTGGCTACACCTTC. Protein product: CASSSSWGATGYTF.

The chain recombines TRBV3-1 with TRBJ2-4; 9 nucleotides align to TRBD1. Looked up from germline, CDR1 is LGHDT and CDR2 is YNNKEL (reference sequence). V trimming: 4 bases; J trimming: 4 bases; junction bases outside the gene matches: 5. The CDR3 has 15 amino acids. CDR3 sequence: CASSPDRGSKNIQYF. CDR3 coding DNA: TGTGCCAGCAGCCCGGACAGGGGCAGTAAAAACATTCAGTACTTC.

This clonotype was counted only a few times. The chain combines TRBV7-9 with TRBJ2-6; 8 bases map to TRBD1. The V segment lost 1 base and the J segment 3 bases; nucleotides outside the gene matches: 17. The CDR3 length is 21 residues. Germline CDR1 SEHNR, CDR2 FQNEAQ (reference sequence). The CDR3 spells CASSLVSPWAGGRFGANVLTF. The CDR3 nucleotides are TGTGCCAGCAGCTTAGTTTCGCCTTGGGCAGGGGGCCGTTTTGGGGCCAACGTCCTGACTTTC.

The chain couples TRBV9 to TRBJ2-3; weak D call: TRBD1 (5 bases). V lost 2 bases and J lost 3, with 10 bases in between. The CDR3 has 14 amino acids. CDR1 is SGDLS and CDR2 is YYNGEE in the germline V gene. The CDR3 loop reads CASSVKKGTDTQYF. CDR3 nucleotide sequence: TGTGCCAGCAGCGTGAAAAAGGGGACAGATACGCAGTATTTT.

The CDR3 DNA reads as TGTGCCAGCAGTTACTTAGCGGGAGGCTACGAGCAGTACTTC. Amino acids: CASSYLAGGYEQYF. This chain links TRBV6-2 or TRBV6-3 with TRBJ2-7; 10 bases line up with TRBD2. This CDR3 has 14 amino acids. With 1 base clipped from V and 3 bases from J, the junction kept 0 bases outside the gene matches. CDR1 and CDR2 (germline): MNHEY, SVGEGT.

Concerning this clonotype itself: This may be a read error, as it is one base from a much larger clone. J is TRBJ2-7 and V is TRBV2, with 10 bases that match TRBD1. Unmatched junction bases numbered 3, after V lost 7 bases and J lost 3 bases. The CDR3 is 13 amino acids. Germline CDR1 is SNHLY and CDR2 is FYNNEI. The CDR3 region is CASTWDRGYEQYF. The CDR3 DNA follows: TGTGCCAGCACCTGGGACAGGGGCTACGAGCAGTACTTC.

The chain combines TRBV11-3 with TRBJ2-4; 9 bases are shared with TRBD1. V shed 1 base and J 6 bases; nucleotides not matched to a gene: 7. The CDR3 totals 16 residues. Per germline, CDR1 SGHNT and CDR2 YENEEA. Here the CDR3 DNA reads TGTGCCAGCAGCTTAGGGGGACAGGGAACGAGAAACATTCAGTACTTC. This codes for CASSLGGQGTRNIQYF.

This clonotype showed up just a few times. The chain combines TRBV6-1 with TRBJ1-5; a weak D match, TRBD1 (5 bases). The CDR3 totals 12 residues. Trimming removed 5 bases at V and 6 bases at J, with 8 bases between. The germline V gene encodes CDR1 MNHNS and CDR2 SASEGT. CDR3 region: CASSPTGQPQHF. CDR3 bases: TGTGCCAGCAGTCCTACAGGTCAGCCCCAGCATTTT.